Presented here are 9 T cell receptor beta chains from one specimen sequenced in a study of vaccination effects on CD4 cells after COVID-19 (dated 2022 in TCRdb). To identify antigen-specific CD4+ T cell clonotypes by their expansion, the ViraFEST assay first stimulated PBMC with viral peptide pools and then applied TCR sequencing. After 10 to 11 days of culture, CD4+ T cells were isolated with the EasySep CD4+ T cell isolation kit. Two doses of either the BNT162b2 or the mRNA-1273 mRNA SARS-CoV-2 vaccine were administered to participants. Their antigens remain unidentified. Receptors were amplified or captured by the immunoSEQ multiplex PCR assay. Not all clones reach the TCRdb copy of this immuneACCESS table, which keeps in-frame sequences only. Checked studies attribute under half of the gap to unresolved V genes and leave the rest unexplained. The sample table shows about 80,000 clones, and 60% to 85% are seen once. The ten largest make up under 1.2% of the sample.

The sample consisted of CD4+ T cells from PBMCs cultured with HCoV-OC43 spike peptides, taken after COVID-19 vaccination. What the cell subset or site label conveys for this sample: HCoV-OC43 spike overlapping peptide pool stimulation. The receptors stem from a human donor who received a COVID-19 vaccine.

The chain is built from TRBV12-5 and TRBJ1-6; D unclear. The germline CDR1 and CDR2 sequences are LGHNT and FRNRAP. The CDR3 consists of 14 residues. V shed 4 bases and J shed 0 bases, with 4 bases lying between them. The CDR3 sequence is CASGSGSYNSPLHF. The DNA for the CDR3 is TGTGCTAGTGGTTCGGGCTCCTATAATTCACCCCTCCACTTT. Supplemented by reference TRBV12-5 and TRBJ1-6, the full variable domain reads DARVTQTPRHKVTEMGQEVTMRCQPILGHNTVFWYRQTMMQGLELLAYFRNRAPLDDSGMPKDRFSAEMPDATLATLKIQPSEPRDSAVYFCASGSGSYNSPLHFGNGTRLTVT.

This chain connects TRBV5-1 to TRBJ2-5, with 8 bases fitting TRBD2. Germline V CDR1 and CDR2: SGHRS, YFSETQ. V shed 1 base, J shed 5 bases, and the junction held 4 bases outside the gene matches. The CDR3 covers 14 residues. The CDR3, as DNA: TGCGCCAGCAGCTTGCGGGGGGGAGAGGAGACCCAGTACTTC. This encodes CASSLRGGEETQYF.

The chain carries TRBV3-1 (or the pseudogene TRBV3-2) and TRBJ2-5; D tentatively fits TRBD1 or TRBD2 (5 bases each). CDR3 length: 15 residues. The germline V gene encodes CDR1 LGHDT and CDR2 YNNKEL (reference sequence). With 4 bases removed from V and 5 bases from J, the gap between germline ends came to 17 bases. The CDR3 sequence: CASSPSQGADETQYF. The CDR3 bases are TGTGCCAGCAGCCCGAGTCAGGGAGCGGACGAGACCCAGTACTTC.

This clone was observed a single time. The genes are TRBV12-3 or TRBV12-4 and TRBJ2-2; D not certain. The germline V and J ends were trimmed by 2 bases and 8 bases, with 6 bases remaining between them. The CDR3 extends over 12 amino acids. CDR3 nucleotide sequence: TGTGCCAGCAGTTTATCGGGTGGGGAGCTGTTTTTT. It yields the protein CASSLSGGELFF.

J is TRBJ2-7 and V is TRBV24-1; TRBD1 matches at 7 bases. J gave up 5 bases and V 4 bases, and 4 bases lay outside the gene matches. Germline CDR1 is KGHDR and CDR2 is SFDVKD. This CDR3 is built from 13 residues. CDR3 DNA: TGTGCCACCAGTGACCGGGACAGCGACGAGCAGTACGTC. Amino acids: CATSDRDSDEQYV.

This clone was seen only a few times. This chain connects TRBV6-4 to TRBJ2-3, with TRBD2 as a possible D gene (5 bases). Germline CDR1 reads MRHNA; CDR2 reads SNTAGT. Trimming took off 8 bases at V and 0 bases at J, with 9 bases between the two ends. CDR3 size: 13 residues. In nucleotides, the CDR3 is TGTGCCAGCGCGACGGGGAGCACAGATACGCAGTATTTT. Amino acid sequence: CASATGSTDTQYF.

The chain couples TRBV10-3 to TRBJ2-5; D is possibly TRBD1 (6 bases). This CDR3 contains 12 residues. The germline V and J ends were trimmed by 5 bases and 2 bases, with 6 bases remaining between them. Germline CDR1 reads ENHRY; CDR2 reads SYGVKD. CDR3 amino acids: CAISQGQETQYF. CDR3 in DNA: TGTGCCATCAGTCAGGGGCAAGAGACCCAGTACTTC.

V is TRBV30 and J is TRBJ2-3; TRBD2 aligns across 7 bases. The V gene's germline CDR1 is GTSNPN and CDR2 SVGIG (reference sequence). Trimming at V came to 0 bases and at J to 5 bases, leaving 11 bases not matched to a gene. This CDR3 spans 16 amino acids. The CDR3 DNA is TGTGCCTGGAGTGTACTTCTAGCGGCGAAGCTAGATACGCAGTATTTT. Protein: CAWSVLLAAKLDTQYF.

Worth noting for this clone: The junction shows a germline mismatch at one end, possibly a read error. This chain uses TRBV7-2 with TRBJ1-1, with unresolved D. The CDR3 spans 16 residues. Looked up from germline, CDR1 is SGHTA and CDR2 is FQGNSA. CDR3 sequence: CASSIAGVPAGTEAFF. The CDR3 DNA sequence: TGTGCCAGCAGCATAGCCGGTGTTCCAGCGGGCACTGAAGCTTTCTTT.